This TCR beta chain was captured in a study of post-analysis software for immune sequencing data. In the case of this clonotype: Its matching antigen is unknown.

Trimming took 4 bases from V and 7 from J; bases not matched to a gene: 14. The CDR3 totals 16 residues. Germline V CDR1 and CDR2: SQVTM, ANQGSEA. Regarding the study as a whole: Relative to controls, patients had about five TRBV segments at higher frequency, with TRBV5-6, TRBV5-1 and TRBV20-1 among these. Controls significantly exceeded multiple sclerosis patients in normalized Chao1 diversity. Samples made in the same batch grouped tightly together by F measure.

Unique molecular identifiers were built into the TCR beta cDNA libraries. TCRdb analysed the PCR reads with MiXCR anew, one entry per CDR3 protein. Of roughly 870,000 distinct CDR3 sequences in the sample, around 50% were seen once. The TCR sequence derives from a girl aged 5 to 17 with multiple sclerosis. The specimen sequenced was blood. The chain carries TRBV29-1 and TRBJ2-1, with 9 positions matching TRBD2. As DNA, the CDR3 is TGCAGCGTTGTAGCGAGGGTGGTAGCGGGAGTAAATGAGCAGTTCTTC. Protein: CSVVARVVAGVNEQFF.